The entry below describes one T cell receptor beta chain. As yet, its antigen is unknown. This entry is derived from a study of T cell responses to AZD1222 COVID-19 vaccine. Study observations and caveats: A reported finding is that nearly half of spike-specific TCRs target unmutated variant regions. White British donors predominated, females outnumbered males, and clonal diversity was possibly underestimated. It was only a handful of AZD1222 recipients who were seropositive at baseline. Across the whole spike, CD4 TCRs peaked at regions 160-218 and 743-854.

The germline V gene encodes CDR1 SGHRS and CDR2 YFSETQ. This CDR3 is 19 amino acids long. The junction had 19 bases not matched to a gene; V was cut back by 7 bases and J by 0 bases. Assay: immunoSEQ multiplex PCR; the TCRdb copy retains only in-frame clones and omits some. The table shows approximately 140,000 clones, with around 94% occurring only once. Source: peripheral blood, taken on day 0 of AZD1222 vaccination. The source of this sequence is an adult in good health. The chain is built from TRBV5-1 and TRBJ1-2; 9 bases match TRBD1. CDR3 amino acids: CASQSQSRDRELANYGYTF. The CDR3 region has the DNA TGCGCCAGCCAAAGCCAGTCCCGGGACAGGGAGTTAGCTAACTATGGCTACACCTTC.